Listed here are 29 T cell receptor beta chains from one sample, sequenced in a study of cytomegalovirus exposure and HLA in healthy donors. This table comes from immunoSEQ multiplex PCR, and its TCRdb copy is limited to in-frame clones, with some not included. The table lists over 120,000 clones, roughly nine tenths of them singletons. The sequenced sample was PBMCs. All receptors come from a woman aged 18 to 35 in good health and CMV-seropositive.

The V call is TRBV2, the J call TRBJ1-2; TRBD1 is a possible D gene (5 bases). Per germline, CDR1 SNHLY and CDR2 FYNNEI. This CDR3 has 15 residues. V was cut by 5 bases and J by 4 bases, with 17 bases left in between. The CDR3 spells CASSLWGRTAYGYTF. CDR3 bases: TGTGCCAGCAGTTTATGGGGCAGGACGGCCTATGGCTACACCTTC.

This chain uses TRBV19 with TRBJ1-2; 7 nucleotides line up with TRBD1. Germline CDR1 is LNHDA and CDR2 is SQIVND (reference sequence). This CDR3 contains 15 residues. The V gene end was trimmed by 3 bases and the J gene end by 4 bases; junction bases not matched to a gene: 8. The CDR3 DNA reads as TGTGCCAGTAGTATCTCCAGGGGGGCACCCTATGGCTACACCTTC. Protein product: CASSISRGAPYGYTF.

The chain has TRBV6-5 and TRBJ2-7; 7 bases line up with TRBD1. Per germline, CDR1 MNHEY and CDR2 SVGAGI. This CDR3 contains 15 residues. The trim removed 0 bases at V and 3 bases at J, leaving 5 bases unmatched. The CDR3 loop reads CASSYSTRGYYEQYF. In DNA form, the CDR3 reads TGTGCCAGCAGTTACTCGACCAGGGGGTACTACGAGCAGTACTTC.

Note on this clone: The same CDR3 is also encoded by other DNA sequences in this sample. The V call is TRBV9, the J call TRBJ2-5, with 7 bases identical to TRBD2. Trimming at V came to 3 bases and at J to 1 base, leaving 0 bases not matched to a gene. Germline values: CDR1 SGDLS, CDR2 YYNGEE. This CDR3 has 13 residues. The CDR3 sequence: CASSGGGQETQYF. CDR3 DNA: TGTGCCAGCAGCGGGGGGGGCCAAGAGACCCAGTACTTC.

The genes are TRBV6-5 and TRBJ2-7, with 9 positions matching TRBD1. V lost 2 bases and J lost 6; bases outside the gene matches: 11. The CDR3 is 16 amino acids. Germline V gene lookup returns CDR1 MNHEY and CDR2 SVGAGI. The DNA for the CDR3 is TGTGCCAGCAGTTACATCTTAGGGACAGGGTTCGGCGAGCAGTACTTC. Translation gives CASSYILGTGFGEQYF.

The chain couples TRBV11-2 to TRBJ2-3; 11 positions match TRBD2. Germline V CDR1 and CDR2: SGHAT, FQNNGV. V trimming: 5 bases; J trimming: 2 bases; junction bases outside the gene matches: 6. CDR3 size: 16 residues. CDR3 residues: CASSALAGEHTDTQYF. CDR3 bases: TGTGCCAGCAGCGCACTAGCGGGGGAGCACACAGATACGCAGTATTTT.

This chain uses TRBV19 with TRBJ2-7; 7 bases are shared with TRBD1. The V gene end was trimmed by 7 bases and the J gene end by 4 bases; junction bases not matched to a gene: 7. CDR3 length: 13 amino acids. CDR1 is LNHDA and CDR2 is SQIVND in the germline V gene (reference sequence). CDR3 protein: CASTNRGLYEQYF. CDR3 sequence (DNA): TGTGCCAGTACCAACAGGGGTTTGTACGAGCAGTACTTC.

This clone was picked up one time. The CDR3 DNA is TGTGCCAGCAGGCCAGGGGCTGTTAACACCGGGGAGCTGTTTTTT. Translation: CASRPGAVNTGELFF. The J gene is TRBJ2-2, the V gene TRBV27, with D possibly TRBD1 on 6 matching bases. CDR1 is MNHEY and CDR2 is SMNVEV in the germline V gene (reference sequence). This CDR3 is built from 15 residues. The ends were cut back, 6 bases at V and 2 bases at J, with 13 bases in the middle.

The chain employs TRBV20-1 and TRBJ1-2, with 7 bases lining up with TRBD1. Looked up from germline, CDR1 is DFQATT and CDR2 is SNEGSKA (reference sequence). This CDR3 spans 11 amino acids. V lost 8 bases, J lost 4 bases, and 4 bases stayed unmatched. Here the CDR3 reads CSMTGLYGYTF. CDR3 coding DNA: TGCAGTATGACAGGGCTCTATGGCTACACCTTC.

The genes are TRBV2 and TRBJ1-1; 7 bases align to TRBD1. Germline CDR1 is SNHLY and CDR2 is FYNNEI. V lost 10 bases and J lost 9; bases outside the gene matches: 8. The CDR3 is 11 amino acids. CDR3 protein: CANGLGQQAFF. CDR3 in DNA: TGTGCCAACGGCTTGGGACAGCAAGCTTTCTTT.

The rearrangement joins TRBV5-4 to TRBJ2-5, with 8 positions matching TRBD2. Trimming cost V 0 bases and J 5 bases; bases outside gene matches: 6. This CDR3 has 15 amino acids. CDR1 SGHNT and CDR2 YYREEE come from the germline V gene (reference sequence). CDR3 sequence: CASSLVRGARETQYF. As DNA, the CDR3 is TGTGCCAGCAGCTTGGTGCGGGGGGCAAGGGAGACCCAGTACTTC.

The V and J genes are TRBV10-3 and TRBJ2-1; 7 nucleotides agree with TRBD1. The CDR3 covers 17 residues. Germline V CDR1 and CDR2: ENHRY, SYGVKD. With 3 bases clipped from V and 4 bases from J, the junction kept 12 bases outside the gene matches. CDR3 in amino acids: CAISDILQAGGYNEQFF. The CDR3 region has the DNA TGTGCCATCAGTGACATTCTACAGGCAGGGGGATACAATGAGCAGTTCTTC.

The CDR3 here is CASIKRDSNTEAFF. The CDR3 DNA sequence: TGTGCCAGCATAAAACGGGACTCGAACACTGAAGCTTTCTTT. The chain has TRBV7-9 and TRBJ1-1; a weak D match, TRBD1 (5 bases). The CDR3 runs to 14 residues. The germline gives CDR1 SEHNR, CDR2 FQNEAQ (reference sequence). V was clipped by 7 bases and J by 1 base, with 13 bases between them.

CDR3 bases: TGCGCCAGCAGCTTGTCCGGGGGCTACGAGCAGTACTTC. Its protein product is CASSLSGGYEQYF. V is TRBV5-1 and J is TRBJ2-7; D is perhaps TRBD2 (6 bases). The V gene lost 1 base and the J gene lost 3 bases, with 8 bases spanning the gap. This CDR3 is 13 amino acids long. Germline CDR1 is SGHRS and CDR2 is YFSETQ.

The genes are TRBV27 and TRBJ1-5; the D is unclear. From germline, CDR1 is MNHEY and CDR2 SMNVEV (reference sequence). CDR3 size: 13 residues. Trimming left V 6 bases short and J 0 bases short, with 6 bases between. The CDR3 is CASSPYSNQPQHF. The CDR3 coding sequence is TGTGCCAGCAGCCCTTATAGCAATCAGCCCCAGCATTTT.

CDR3 loop: CASPLPRFSYEQYF. The CDR3 bases are TGTGCCAGCCCCCTCCCACGGTTCTCCTACGAGCAGTACTTC. This sequence joins TRBV11-3 and TRBJ2-7; D remains ambiguous. This CDR3 has 14 amino acids. CDR1 is SGHNT and CDR2 is YENEEA in the germline V gene. Trimming shortened V by 8 bases and J by 0 bases, and 14 bases separated the two germline ends.

The chain links TRBV7-2 to TRBJ2-3; the match to TRBD2 covers 14 bases. The trim removed 7 bases at V and 7 bases at J, leaving 7 bases unmatched. Germline V gene sequence: CDR1 SGHTA, CDR2 FQGNSA. This CDR3 spans 15 amino acids. CDR3 in DNA: TGTGCCAGCACCCAGACTAGCGGGGGGGCGAATACGCAGTATTTT. Translation: CASTQTSGGANTQYF.

The V and J genes are TRBV10-3 and TRBJ2-7, with D perhaps matching TRBD1 (5 bases). The CDR3 has 13 residues. V lost 4 bases and J lost 4, with 11 bases in between. Germline V gene lookup returns CDR1 ENHRY and CDR2 SYGVKD. The CDR3 DNA follows: TGTGCCATCAGTGTTGGGCAGGGTTACGAGCAGTACTTC. Its translation is CAISVGQGYEQYF.

The chain is built from TRBV10-3 and TRBJ1-1; TRBD1 agrees at 8 bases. The CDR3 extends over 16 amino acids. Germline values: CDR1 ENHRY, CDR2 SYGVKD. The V gene end was trimmed by 3 bases and the J gene end by 0 bases; junction bases not matched to a gene: 6. The CDR3 is CAISEMSRGLNTEAFF. The CDR3 bases are TGTGCCATCAGTGAAATGAGCAGGGGGCTGAACACTGAAGCTTTCTTT.

The chain uses TRBV27 and TRBJ1-2, with 7 bases identical to TRBD1. Per germline, CDR1 MNHEY and CDR2 SMNVEV (reference sequence). With V trimmed by 7 bases and J by 0 bases, 14 bases remained unmatched. The CDR3 runs 17 residues. The CDR3 region is CASNDWDSARSNYGYTF. The CDR3 nucleotides are TGTGCCAGCAACGATTGGGACAGTGCCCGTTCTAACTATGGCTACACCTTC.

This clone was seen just once. J is TRBJ1-4 and V is TRBV30; TRBD1 might be the D (5 bases). The CDR3 length is 12 residues. From germline, CDR1 is GTSNPN and CDR2 SVGIG (reference sequence). The V end lost 6 bases, the J end lost 2 bases, and 7 bases lay between the germline ends. This CDR3 reads CACPGTNEKLFF. CDR3 coding DNA: TGTGCCTGCCCAGGGACTAATGAAAAACTGTTTTTT.

As for this clone: Other DNA sequences in the sample encode the same CDR3. The rearrangement joins TRBV5-1 to TRBJ2-3, with 7 bases fitting TRBD1. CDR1 and CDR2 from the germline V gene are SGHRS and YFSETQ. With V trimmed by 3 bases and J by 0 bases, 4 bases remained unmatched. CDR3 length: 15 amino acids. This chain's CDR3 is CASSSTGTSTDTQYF. The DNA for the CDR3 is TGCGCCAGCAGCTCGACAGGGACAAGCACAGATACGCAGTATTTT. Looking up the rest from reference TRBV5-1 and TRBJ2-3 gives the full variable domain: KAGVTQTPRYLIKTRGQQVTLSCSPISGHRSVSWYQQTPGQGLQFLFEYFSETQRNKGNFPGRFSGRQFSNSRSEMNVSTLELGDSALYLCASSSTGTSTDTQYFGPGTRLTVL.

The chain combines TRBV18 with TRBJ1-6; maybe TRBD1 (6 bases). Germline V gene sequence: CDR1 KGHSH, CDR2 LQKENI. V lost 6 bases, J lost 8 bases, and 17 bases lay in between. The length of the CDR3 is 15 residues. CDR3 DNA sequence: TGTGCCAGCTCCGAGGGGGAAACTAGTTATTCACCCCTCCACTTT. The encoded protein is CASSEGETSYSPLHF.

V is TRBV9 and J is TRBJ1-5; no definite D call. V lost 5 bases to trimming and J lost 6 bases, with 9 bases between them. From germline, CDR1 is SGDLS and CDR2 YYNGEE. The CDR3 consists of 12 residues. The CDR3 loop reads CASSNGVQPQHF. As DNA, the CDR3 is TGTGCCAGCAGTAACGGAGTTCAGCCCCAGCATTTT.

CDR3 protein: CASRSGYVGYTF. CDR3 nucleotides: TGTGCCAGCAGGTCGGGGTATGTAGGCTACACCTTC. The V call is TRBV2, the J call TRBJ1-2; D is uncertain. Germline CDR1 is SNHLY and CDR2 is FYNNEI. The CDR3 has 12 amino acids. Deletions cut 6 bases from V and 8 bases from J, with 13 bases between.

The rearrangement joins TRBV28 to TRBJ2-7; D possibly corresponds to TRBD1 (5 bases). Trimming removed 8 bases at V and 4 bases at J, with 12 bases between. Germline values: CDR1 MDHEN, CDR2 SYDVKM. The CDR3 spans 12 residues. The CDR3 spells CASLVPGYEQYF. The CDR3 bases are TGTGCCAGCCTCGTCCCAGGGTACGAGCAGTACTTC.

The chain carries TRBV19 and TRBJ2-3; 9 bases match TRBD2. The junction had 7 bases not matched to a gene; V was cut back by 3 bases and J by 3 bases. Germline V CDR1 and CDR2: LNHDA, SQIVND (reference sequence). The CDR3 has 16 residues. CDR3 coding DNA: TGTGCCAGTAGTATGGACCCAGCGGGGGGAACAGATACGCAGTATTTT. Encoded protein: CASSMDPAGGTDTQYF.

This rearrangement joins TRBV21-1 to TRBJ2-2; the table calls TRBD2, which could not be checked here. TRBV21-1 is designated a pseudogene. This CDR3 spans 20 amino acids. The CDR3 is CASSKYLRTSGGKNTGELFF. CDR3 nucleotide sequence: TGTGCCAGCAGCAAATATCTCCGGACTAGCGGTGGAAAGAACACCGGGGAGCTGTTTTTT.

The J gene is TRBJ2-3, the V gene TRBV7-9, with 11 bases that match TRBD2. The CDR3 sequence is 18 residues long. J gave up 2 bases and V 7 bases, and 14 bases lay outside the gene matches. The V gene's germline CDR1 is SEHNR and CDR2 FQNEAQ (reference sequence). The CDR3 DNA follows: TGTGCCAGCAACGATAGAATAGCGGGGGGGATCCACACAGATACGCAGTATTTT. Translated, it gives CASNDRIAGGIHTDTQYF.